A single sample gave rise to the 3 T cell receptor beta chains below, sequenced in a study of beta chain features in type 1 diabetes. Study-level findings and limits: The study found moderately but significantly shorter TCRB CDR3s in all four CD4+ subsets of Type 1 diabetes patients.

Of the isolated RNA, all was reverse transcribed, and so the sequenced material was expressed TCRB transcripts. The method was immunoSEQ multiplex PCR; TCRdb's version includes in-frame clones alone and lacks a portion of them. The table has about 340,000 clones, 13% seen once; the top ten hold 0.015%. Their antigen targets remain unknown. Material: naive CD4+ T cells from blood. The source of these receptors is a woman aged 18 to 35 with type 1 diabetes.

The chain joins TRBV11-2 to TRBJ2-5, with D maybe TRBD2 (6 bases). Trimming shortened V by 1 base and J by 5 bases, and 8 bases separated the two germline ends. This CDR3 comprises 13 residues. Germline V gene sequence: CDR1 SGHAT, CDR2 FQNNGV. The DNA of the CDR3 is TGTGCCAGCAGCTTAGCGGGAGCTGAGACCCAGTACTTC. Amino acids: CASSLAGAETQYF. The complete variable domain, with remaining parts taken from reference TRBV11-2 and TRBJ2-5, reads EAGVAQSPRYKIIEKRQSVAFWCNPISGHATLYWYQQILGQGPKLLIQFQNNGVVDDSQLPKDRFSAERLKGVDSTLKIQPAKLEDSAVYLCASSLAGAETQYFGPGTRLLVL.

This clone was detected a few times. The chain is built from TRBV5-4 and TRBJ2-3; 12 nucleotides line up with TRBD2. This CDR3 is built from 16 residues. Trimming cost V 4 bases and J 3 bases; bases outside gene matches: 6. Germline V lookup: CDR1 SGHNT, CDR2 YYREEE (reference sequence). Here the CDR3 DNA reads TGTGCCAGCAGCGCACCAGGGACTAGCGGGACAGATACGCAGTATTTT. Its protein product is CASSAPGTSGTDTQYF.

The CDR3 sequence is CASRPVRGHGGELFF. Here the CDR3 DNA reads TGTGCCAGCAGACCCGTCAGGGGGCACGGCGGGGAGCTGTTTTTT. This sequence joins TRBV2 and TRBJ2-2; 8 nucleotides align to TRBD1. The CDR3 is 15 amino acids. CDR1 SNHLY and CDR2 FYNNEI come from the germline V gene. J lost 7 bases, V lost 6 bases, and 10 bases had no gene match. The whole variable domain, remainder taken from reference TRBV2 and TRBJ2-2, is EPEVTQTPSHQVTQMGQEVILRCVPISNHLYFYWYRQILGQKVEFLVSFYNNEISEKSEIFDDQFSVERPDGSNFTLKIRSTKLEDSAMYFCASRPVRGHGGELFFGEGSRLTVL.